The 9 T cell receptor beta chains in this list originate from one sample, sequenced in a study of blood T cell repertoires in COVID-19. Here immunoSEQ multiplex PCR was the method, and the copy in TCRdb shows in-frame clones only, minus some. This table has 90,000 to 120,000 clones, around 92% appearing once. Material for sequencing was peripheral blood. These receptors were taken from a man aged 35-49 years with active or convalescent COVID-19.

This chain uses TRBV5-4 with TRBJ1-3, with D hard to call. Germline CDR1 SGHNT, CDR2 YYREEE (reference sequence). This CDR3 has 17 amino acids. Trimming pared 0 bases from V and 0 bases from J, leaving 13 bases between. The CDR3 here is CASSLGGSLLSGNTIYF. In nucleotides, the CDR3 is TGTGCCAGCAGCTTGGGCGGGAGCTTACTCTCTGGAAACACCATATATTTT.

On this clone: Other nucleotide sequences in the sample specify the same CDR3. This rearrangement joins TRBV5-1 to TRBJ2-5, with D hard to call. This CDR3 contains 14 residues. V was clipped by 2 bases and J by 2 bases, with 10 bases between them. In germline, CDR1 is SGHRS, CDR2 YFSETQ. The CDR3 region is CASSFNRAQETQYF. DNA of the CDR3: TGCGCCAGCAGCTTTAACCGCGCTCAAGAGACCCAGTACTTC.

The table lists this clone with a count of one. The genes are TRBV2 and TRBJ2-3; a weak D match, TRBD1 (5 bases). Germline CDR1 is SNHLY and CDR2 is FYNNEI. V lost 9 bases to trimming and J lost 0 bases, with 16 bases between them. This CDR3 is built from 15 residues. CDR3 region: CARTGAGFSTDTQYF. The DNA for the CDR3 is TGTGCCAGGACCGGCGCAGGGTTTAGCACAGATACGCAGTATTTT.

This clone was counted a single time. V gene TRBV10-3 combines with J gene TRBJ1-2, with TRBD1 matching over 8 bases. Germline CDR1 and CDR2: ENHRY and SYGVKD. The junction had 4 bases not matched to a gene; V was cut back by 3 bases and J by 1 base. The CDR3 runs 15 residues. The CDR3 protein is CAISDGTGLNYGYTF. CDR3 DNA sequence: TGTGCCATCAGTGACGGGACAGGACTTAACTATGGCTACACCTTC.

The chain links TRBV4-3 to TRBJ1-1; D perhaps matches TRBD1 (5 bases). The CDR3 has 15 amino acids. Germline CDR1 LGHNA, CDR2 YSLEER. V was trimmed by 8 bases and J by 0 bases, leaving 16 bases between them. The CDR3 region is CASSMEGRLNTEAFF. The DNA for the CDR3 is TGCGCCAGCTCAATGGAGGGGCGACTGAACACTGAAGCTTTCTTT.

This chain uses TRBV19 with TRBJ2-1, with D hard to call. Germline values: CDR1 LNHDA, CDR2 SQIVND (reference sequence). V dropped 3 bases and J dropped 4 bases, with 13 bases sitting between them. The CDR3 covers 15 residues. Here the CDR3 reads CASSIEETSYNEQFF. CDR3 bases: TGTGCCAGTAGTATCGAGGAGACGTCATACAATGAGCAGTTCTTC.

The rearrangement links TRBV2 to TRBJ2-1; D perhaps matches TRBD2 (6 bases). There are 14 residues in the CDR3. Germline V CDR1 and CDR2: SNHLY, FYNNEI. V gave up 6 bases and J gave up 0 bases, with 9 bases separating them. CDR3 residues: CASRAGNSYNEQFF. Here the CDR3 DNA reads TGTGCCAGCAGGGCGGGAAACTCCTACAATGAGCAGTTCTTC.

The J gene is TRBJ1-1, the V gene TRBV7-2; D is unclear. The V gene's germline CDR1 is SGHTA and CDR2 FQGNSA. The CDR3 spans 15 residues. Between the trimmed V and J ends, which lost 0 bases and 5 bases, there was a span of 13 bases. The CDR3 reads CASSLAAGVGTEAFF. The CDR3 DNA is TGTGCCAGCAGCTTAGCTGCGGGCGTGGGGACTGAAGCTTTCTTT.

In regard to this clone: Other DNA sequences from this sample encode an identical CDR3 as well. The rearrangement uses TRBV9 and TRBJ2-3; D perhaps matches TRBD2 (6 bases). The CDR3 length is 15 residues. Trimming took off 1 base at V and 0 bases at J, with 9 bases between the two ends. Germline CDR1 reads SGDLS; CDR2 reads YYNGEE. This CDR3 is CASSVLSGSTDTQYF. CDR3 DNA: TGTGCCAGCAGCGTACTTAGCGGAAGCACAGATACGCAGTATTTT.